The 32 T cell receptor beta chains below all came from one sample that was sequenced in a study of identifying expanded T cells in peripheral blood. TCRdb's table, derived via immunoSEQ multiplex PCR, lists solely in-frame clones and lacks some. Among 60,000 to 70,000 clones listed, 87% were seen once. The sample comprised blood. The receptors originated from a person aged 18 to 70 in good health.

V usage is TRBV29-1 and J usage is TRBJ2-5; 7 positions match TRBD1. The CDR3 runs to 15 residues. The V gene's germline CDR1 is SQVTM and CDR2 ANQGSEA. Trimming at V came to 4 bases and at J to 5 bases, leaving 13 bases not matched to a gene. For the CDR3, the DNA is TGCAGCGTTGGGCAATATCGACAGGGTCTTGAGACCCAGTACTTC. Its translation: CSVGQYRQGLETQYF.

The gene calls are TRBV28 and TRBJ1-1; D remains ambiguous. The germline CDR1 and CDR2 sequences are MDHEN and SYDVKM. CDR3 length equals 15 residues. The V end lost 6 bases, the J end lost 8 bases, and 22 bases lay between the germline ends. This chain's CDR3 is CASSLLLKGESEAFF. The CDR3 DNA follows: TGTGCCAGCAGCTTACTTCTAAAAGGAGAGTCGGAAGCTTTCTTT.

The chain is built from TRBV2 and TRBJ2-1, with a weak D call TRBD1 (5 bases). The V gene lost 8 bases and the J gene lost 3 bases, with 14 bases spanning the gap. The CDR3 is made up of 14 amino acids. From germline, CDR1 is SNHLY and CDR2 FYNNEI. CDR3 amino acids: CASGHFTGYNEQFF. The DNA of the CDR3 is TGTGCCAGCGGACATTTTACCGGCTACAATGAGCAGTTCTTC.

The V gene is TRBV28, the J gene TRBJ2-7, with 7 positions matching TRBD1. Germline V lookup: CDR1 MDHEN, CDR2 SYDVKM. The CDR3 contains 15 residues. V was clipped by 6 bases and J by 3 bases; unmatched bases: 11. The chain's CDR3 is CASSLPRTGFYEQYF. CDR3 DNA sequence: TGTGCCAGCAGCCTTCCCCGGACAGGATTCTACGAGCAGTACTTC.

This clone occurred a few times. This chain joins TRBV2 and TRBJ2-3; 7 bases are a match to TRBD2. This CDR3 has 14 residues. Germline V lookup: CDR1 SNHLY, CDR2 FYNNEI. V lost 4 bases, J lost 1 base, and 2 bases stayed unmatched. CDR3 in amino acids: CASSGLAGTDTQYF. CDR3 sequence (DNA): TGTGCCAGCAGTGGGCTAGCGGGCACAGATACGCAGTATTTT.

The chain combines TRBV5-6 with TRBJ2-3; TRBD2 is a possible D gene (6 bases). Between the trimmed V and J ends, which lost 2 bases and 2 bases, there was a span of 15 bases. The CDR3 runs 16 residues. The germline V gene encodes CDR1 SGHDT and CDR2 YYEEEE. The CDR3 sequence: CASSFGSSGNTDTQYF. Written as DNA, the CDR3 is TGTGCCAGCAGCTTCGGAAGTAGCGGCAACACAGATACGCAGTATTTT.

The chain recombines TRBV7-3 with TRBJ2-1; 13 bases align to TRBD2. Germline CDR1 reads SGHTA; CDR2 reads FQGTGA. The CDR3 loop spans 15 amino acids. J was trimmed by 9 bases and V by 5 bases; bases with no gene match: 7. CDR3 coding DNA: TGTGCCAGCAGCCCCACTAGCGGGAGGGCTAGTGAGCAGTTCTTC. It is translated as CASSPTSGRASEQFF.

CDR3 in amino acids: CASSLGGGGNEKLFF. Written as DNA, the CDR3 is TGTGCCAGCAGTTTAGGAGGGGGAGGGAATGAAAAACTGTTTTTT. The chain employs TRBV27 and TRBJ1-4, with D perhaps TRBD1 (6 bases). The CDR3 contains 15 residues. V was cut by 2 bases and J by 5 bases, with 12 bases left in between. From germline, CDR1 is MNHEY and CDR2 SMNVEV (reference sequence).

The CDR3, as DNA: TGTGCCAGCAGTTACTCCGCGGCAGGGGGATCCTACGAGCAGTACTTC. Amino acids: CASSYSAAGGSYEQYF. V is TRBV6-5 and J is TRBJ2-7; 7 nucleotides align to TRBD1. Germline V gene lookup returns CDR1 MNHEY and CDR2 SVGAGI. CDR3 length: 16 amino acids. The junction had 6 bases not matched to a gene; V was cut back by 0 bases and J by 1 base.

This chain links TRBV30 with TRBJ1-2; 9 nucleotides align to TRBD1. The V gene end was trimmed by 5 bases and the J gene end by 5 bases; junction bases not matched to a gene: 9. The CDR3 is 14 residues long. The V gene's germline CDR1 is GTSNPN and CDR2 SVGIG (reference sequence). The CDR3 DNA reads TGTGCCTGGGCTCGGGGACAGGGCGGATATGGCTACACCTTC. Residues: CAWARGQGGYGYTF. The full variable domain, rest sourced from reference TRBV30 and TRBJ1-2, is SQTIHQWPATLVQPVGSPLSLECTVEGTSNPNLYWYRQAAGRGLQLLFYSVGIGQISSEVPQNLSASRPQDRQFILSSKKLLLSDSGFYLCAWARGQGGYGYTFGSGTRLTVV.

This clone turned up a few times. The chain employs TRBV7-3 and TRBJ2-3, with D perhaps matching TRBD2 (7 bases). Germline assignment: CDR1 SGHTA and CDR2 FQGTGA. The CDR3 is 15 residues long. Trimming took off 5 bases at V and 3 bases at J, with 15 bases between the two ends. The CDR3 DNA sequence: TGTGCCAGCAGCCCTCGCAGGGGAGGGACAGATACGCAGTATTTT. Translation gives CASSPRRGGTDTQYF.

The rearrangement links TRBV11-2 to TRBJ1-1, with D hard to call. CDR1 SGHAT and CDR2 FQNNGV come from the germline V gene. Trimming shortened V by 5 bases and J by 11 bases, and 18 bases separated the two germline ends. The CDR3 contains 13 residues. Here the CDR3 DNA reads TGTGCCAGCAGCCCCCATCGGGATTACACGGCTTTCTTT. Encoded protein: CASSPHRDYTAFF. Supplemented by reference TRBV11-2 and TRBJ1-1, the full variable domain reads EAGVAQSPRYKIIEKRQSVAFWCNPISGHATLYWYQQILGQGPKLLIQFQNNGVVDDSQLPKDRFSAERLKGVDSTLKIQPAKLEDSAVYLCASSPHRDYTAFFGQGTRLTVV.

The CDR3 DNA is TGTGCCAGCAGCCCGGACGGCGGAGACACCATATATTTT. It encodes CASSPDGGDTIYF. V usage is TRBV11-3 and J usage is TRBJ1-3; D unresolved. V dropped 5 bases and J dropped 8 bases, with 13 bases sitting between them. Germline CDR1 is SGHNT and CDR2 is YENEEA. This CDR3 comprises 13 residues.

This sequence joins TRBV6-1 and TRBJ2-7; unclear D gene. The CDR3 contains 12 residues. The V gene's germline CDR1 is MNHNS and CDR2 SASEGT. V was clipped by 6 bases and J by 2 bases, with 8 bases between them. The CDR3: CASRVGTYEQYF. The CDR3 DNA reads TGTGCCAGCAGGGTAGGAACCTACGAGCAGTACTTC.

This clone was detected a few times. This chain links TRBV6-1 with TRBJ1-2; TRBD1 might be the D (5 bases). Per germline, CDR1 MNHNS and CDR2 SASEGT. The CDR3 runs 14 residues. The V end was cut by 2 bases, the J end by 5 bases, with 12 bases between. CDR3 amino acids: CASSELGEVYGYTF. In DNA form, the CDR3 reads TGTGCCAGCAGTGAACTGGGGGAGGTATATGGCTACACCTTC.

The genes are TRBV19 and TRBJ2-1; 8 nucleotides line up with TRBD1. Looked up from germline, CDR1 is LNHDA and CDR2 is SQIVND (reference sequence). The CDR3 covers 15 residues. V gave up 8 bases and J gave up 2 bases; unmatched junction bases: 8. The CDR3 sequence is CASCPGQVPYNEQFF. Here the CDR3 DNA reads TGTGCCAGTTGCCCGGGACAGGTTCCCTACAATGAGCAGTTCTTC.

V gene TRBV29-1 combines with J gene TRBJ2-1, with D unclear. CDR3 length: 10 residues. The V gene lost 7 bases and the J gene lost 4 bases, with 5 bases spanning the gap. Germline CDR1 SQVTM, CDR2 ANQGSEA. The CDR3: CSAFYNEQFF. The CDR3 DNA sequence: TGCAGCGCTTTTTACAATGAGCAGTTCTTC.

The chain links TRBV28 to TRBJ2-7; the D gene could be TRBD1 or TRBD2 (5 bases each). CDR3 length equals 12 residues. With 8 bases removed from V and 1 base from J, the gap between germline ends came to 9 bases. Germline CDR1 reads MDHEN; CDR2 reads SYDVKM. In DNA, the CDR3 is TGTGCCAGCGGGTGGGGGTCCTACGAGCAGTACTTC. Its translation: CASGWGSYEQYF. The full variable domain, with the rest looked up from reference TRBV28 and TRBJ2-7, is DVKVTQSSRYLVKRTGEKVFLECVQDMDHENMFWYRQDPGLGLRLIYFSYDVKMKEKGDIPEGYSVSREKKERFSLILESASTNQTSMYLCASGWGSYEQYFGPGTRLTVT.

This chain connects TRBV5-1 to TRBJ2-7; possibly TRBD1 for D (5 bases). V was trimmed by 0 bases and J by 6 bases, leaving 16 bases between them. This CDR3 comprises 15 residues. Germline loops: CDR1 SGHRS, CDR2 YFSETQ. In DNA, the CDR3 is TGCGCCAGCAGCTTGGAAATACGCAGGGCGTCCGAGCAGTACTTC. This gives the protein CASSLEIRRASEQYF.

The rearrangement uses TRBV27 and TRBJ1-2, with D possibly being TRBD1 (5 bases). V dropped 2 bases and J dropped 7 bases, with 11 bases sitting between them. Germline values: CDR1 MNHEY, CDR2 SMNVEV (reference sequence). The CDR3 runs to 13 residues. Written as DNA, the CDR3 is TGTGCCAGCAGTTTAAACCGACAGAGTGGCTACACCTTC. Its protein product is CASSLNRQSGYTF.

The chain links TRBV5-3 to TRBJ1-1; no clear D gene. TRBV5-3 carries the ORF label, with uncertain function. The V end was cut by 4 bases, the J end by 1 base, with 11 bases between. CDR3 size: 14 residues. The CDR3 coding sequence is TGTGCCAGAAGCCCCGGGCGCCCGAACACTGAAGCTTTCTTT. Amino acids: CARSPGRPNTEAFF.

This clone was seen a single time. The V call is TRBV6-1, the J call TRBJ2-7; 9 bases are a match to TRBD2. V lost 5 bases to trimming and J lost 3 bases; unmatched junction nucleotides: 5. The CDR3 runs 14 residues. The germline CDR1 and CDR2 sequences are MNHNS and SASEGT. CDR3 protein: CASSREAGGYEQYF. DNA for the CDR3: TGTGCCAGCAGTAGGGAAGCGGGAGGCTACGAGCAGTACTTC.

The genes are TRBV5-1 and TRBJ1-2; TRBD1 is a possible D gene (5 bases). The CDR3 has 14 residues. V gave up 1 base and J gave up 5 bases, with 12 bases separating them. CDR1 is SGHRS and CDR2 is YFSETQ in the germline V gene. The CDR3 sequence is CASSLFSRVYGYTF. In nucleotides, the CDR3 is TGCGCCAGCAGCTTGTTCTCCAGGGTGTATGGCTACACCTTC.

The chain uses TRBV7-2 and TRBJ1-1, with D tentatively TRBD1 (6 bases). The CDR3 length is 15 residues. V lost 5 bases, J lost 1 base, and 14 bases lay in between. Per the germline V gene, CDR1 is SGHTA and CDR2 is FQGNSA. The CDR3 is CASSLEGGGNTEAFF. DNA for the CDR3: TGTGCCAGCAGCCTCGAGGGAGGGGGGAACACTGAAGCTTTCTTT.

This clone was seen only once. This rearrangement joins TRBV7-9 to TRBJ2-1, with D possibly matching TRBD1 (6 bases). This CDR3 has 17 residues. V lost 5 bases and J lost 0, with 17 bases in between. CDR1 SEHNR and CDR2 FQNEAQ come from the germline V gene (reference sequence). DNA of the CDR3: TGTGCCAGCAGCCATAGGACAGACCATCACTCCTACAATGAGCAGTTCTTC. It yields the protein CASSHRTDHHSYNEQFF.

The chain carries TRBV21-1 and TRBJ2-7. TRBV21-1 is a pseudogene locus. The CDR3 spans 11 residues. The CDR3: CASSKGNEQYF. The CDR3 DNA follows: TGTGCCAGCAGCAAAGGAAACGAGCAGTACTTC.

The V and J genes are TRBV19 and TRBJ1-1; no firm D call. Trimming pared 5 bases from V and 0 bases from J, leaving 13 bases between. From germline, CDR1 is LNHDA and CDR2 SQIVND (reference sequence). CDR3 length: 15 residues. CDR3 loop: CASSPRRYMNTEAFF. As DNA, the CDR3 is TGTGCCAGTAGTCCGCGCAGGTACATGAACACTGAAGCTTTCTTT.

The chain is built from TRBV5-4 and TRBJ2-7, with 12 bases aligning to TRBD2. The trim removed 4 bases at V and 5 bases at J, leaving 10 bases unmatched. CDR3 length equals 16 residues. The V gene's germline CDR1 is SGHNT and CDR2 YYREEE (reference sequence). As DNA, the CDR3 is TGTGCCAGCAGCCAGGGACGACTAGCGGGAGTGGACGAGCAGTACTTC. Its translation is CASSQGRLAGVDEQYF.

The sample holds one count of this clone. Mismatch with germline at one junction end may stem from a read error. The rearrangement joins TRBV6-4 to TRBJ2-2; D is undetermined. CDR3 size: 14 residues. Germline V gene sequence: CDR1 MRHNA, CDR2 SNTAGT. CDR3 bases: TGTGCCAGCAGTGACTCGTTAGACACCGAGGAGCTGTTTTTT. Its protein is CASSDSLDTEELFF.

The chain uses TRBV10-2 and TRBJ2-7; perhaps D is TRBD1 or TRBD2 (5 bases each). Germline CDR1 and CDR2: WSHSY and SAAADI. The length of the CDR3 is 18 residues. Trimming took 6 bases from V and 2 from J, leaving 26 bases between them. The CDR3 loop reads CASSRDRGGGRVTYEQYF. For the CDR3, the DNA is TGCGCCAGCAGCAGGGACCGTGGGGGTGGTAGAGTCACCTACGAGCAGTACTTC.

The gene calls are TRBV28 and TRBJ1-1; D is unclear. The CDR3 runs 15 residues. V shed 3 bases and J shed 4 bases, with 15 bases lying between them. Germline values: CDR1 MDHEN, CDR2 SYDVKM. The chain's CDR3 is CASSFRSVAGTEAFF. The CDR3 DNA sequence: TGTGCCAGCAGTTTCAGGTCCGTGGCGGGCACTGAAGCTTTCTTT.

With respect to this clone: This sample includes further DNA sequences coding for the same CDR3. The V call is TRBV27, the J call TRBJ2-1; no clear D. With 3 bases removed from V and 7 bases from J, the gap between germline ends came to 4 bases. CDR3 length equals 11 residues. CDR1 is MNHEY, CDR2 SMNVEV, per germline (reference sequence). This CDR3 reads CASSFRNEQFF. CDR3 sequence (DNA): TGTGCCAGCAGTTTCAGGAATGAGCAGTTCTTC.